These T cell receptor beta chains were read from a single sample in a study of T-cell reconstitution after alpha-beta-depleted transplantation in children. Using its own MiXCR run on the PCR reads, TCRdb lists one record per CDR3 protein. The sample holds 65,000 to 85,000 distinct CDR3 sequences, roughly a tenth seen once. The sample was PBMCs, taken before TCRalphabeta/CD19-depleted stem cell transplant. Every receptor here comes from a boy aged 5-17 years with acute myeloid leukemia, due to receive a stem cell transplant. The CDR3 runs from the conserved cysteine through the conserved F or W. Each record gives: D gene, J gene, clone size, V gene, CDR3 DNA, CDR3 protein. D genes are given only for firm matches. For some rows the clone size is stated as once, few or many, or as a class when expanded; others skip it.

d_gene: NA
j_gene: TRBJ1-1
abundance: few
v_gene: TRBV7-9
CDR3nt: TGTGCCAGCAGCACCCGGGAGGATAACACTGAAGCTTTCTTT
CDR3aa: CASSTREDNTEAFF

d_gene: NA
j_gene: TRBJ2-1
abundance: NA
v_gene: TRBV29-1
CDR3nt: TGCAGCGCCGCCAAAATGGATGAGCAGTTCTTC
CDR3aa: CSAAKMDEQFF

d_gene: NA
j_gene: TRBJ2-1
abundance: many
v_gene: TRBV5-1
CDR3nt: TGCGCCAGCAGCTTGACTACCTACAATGAGCAGTTCTTC
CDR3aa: CASSLTTYNEQFF

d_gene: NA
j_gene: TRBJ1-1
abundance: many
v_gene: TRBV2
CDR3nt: TGTGCCAGCAGTGAATGGGGCAGCGGAAAGACTGAAGCTTTCTTT
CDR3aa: CASSEWGSGKTEAFF

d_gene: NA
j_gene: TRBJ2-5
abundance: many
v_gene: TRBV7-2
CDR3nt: TGTGCCAGCAGCTTAGGGCAGAGTGGTGAGACCCAGTACTTC
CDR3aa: CASSLGQSGETQYF

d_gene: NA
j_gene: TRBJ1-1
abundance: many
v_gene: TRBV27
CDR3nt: TGTGCCAGCAGTGGAGGAACAACAAGGTACACTGAAGCTTTCTTT
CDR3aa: CASSGGTTRYTEAFF

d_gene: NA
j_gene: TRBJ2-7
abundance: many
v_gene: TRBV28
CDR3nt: TGTGCCAACTCGGGACGGCGCACGTACGAGCAGTACTTC
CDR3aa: CANSGRRTYEQYF

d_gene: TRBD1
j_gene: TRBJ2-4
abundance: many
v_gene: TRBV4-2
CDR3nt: TGTGCCAGCAGCCAAGATTTACATACTGGGACAGGGAACCGGTACTTC
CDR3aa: CASSQDLHTGTGNRYF

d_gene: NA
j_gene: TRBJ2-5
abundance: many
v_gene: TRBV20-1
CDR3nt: TGCAGTTCCCACAGGGAAGAGACCCAGTACTTC
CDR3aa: CSSHREETQYF

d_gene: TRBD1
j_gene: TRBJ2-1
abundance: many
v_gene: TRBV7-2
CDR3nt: TGTGCCAGCAGCTTAGTCTCCGGGACAGGGGGGTACAATGAGCAGTTCTTC
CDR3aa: CASSLVSGTGGYNEQFF

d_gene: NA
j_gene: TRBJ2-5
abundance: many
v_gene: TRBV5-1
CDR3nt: TGCGCCAGCAGCCCCTCGGTTGGTAGTGCCATCCAAGAGACCCAGTACTTC
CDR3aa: CASSPSVGSAIQETQYF

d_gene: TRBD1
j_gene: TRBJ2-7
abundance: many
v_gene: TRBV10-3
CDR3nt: TGTGCCATCAGTGAGCTCGGACAGGGAACCTTCGAGCAGTACTTC
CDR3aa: CAISELGQGTFEQYF

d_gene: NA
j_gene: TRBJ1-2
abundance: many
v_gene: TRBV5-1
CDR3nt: TGCGCCAGCAGCTTCGGAATAGGGTATGGCTACACCTTC
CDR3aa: CASSFGIGYGYTF

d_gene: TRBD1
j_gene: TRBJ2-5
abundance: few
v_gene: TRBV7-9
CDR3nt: TGTGCCAGCAGCTCAAAGGACAGGGTCCAAGAGACCCAGTACTTC
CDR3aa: CASSSKDRVQETQYF

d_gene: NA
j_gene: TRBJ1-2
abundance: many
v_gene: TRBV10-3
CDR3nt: TGTGCCATCAGGACGTCCTTGGAAGGGCGACACTATGGCTACACCTTC
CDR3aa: CAIRTSLEGRHYGYTF

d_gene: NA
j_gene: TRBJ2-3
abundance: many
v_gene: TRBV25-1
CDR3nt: TGTGCCAGCAGTGAATTTGGGCGGGCGCAGTATTTT
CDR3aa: CASSEFGRAQYF

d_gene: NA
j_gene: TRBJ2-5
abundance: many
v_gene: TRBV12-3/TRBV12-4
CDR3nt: TGTGCCAGCAGTTTAACGGAGACCCAGTACTTC
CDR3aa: CASSLTETQYF

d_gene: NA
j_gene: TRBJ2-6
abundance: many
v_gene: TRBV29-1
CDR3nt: TGCAGCGTTGATCTGGGGGCCAACGTCCTGACTTTC
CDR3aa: CSVDLGANVLTF

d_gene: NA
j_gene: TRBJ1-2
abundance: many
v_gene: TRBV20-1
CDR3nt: TGCAGTGCTAGAGATCGGGGGACGGGCTATGGCTACACCTTC
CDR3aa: CSARDRGTGYGYTF

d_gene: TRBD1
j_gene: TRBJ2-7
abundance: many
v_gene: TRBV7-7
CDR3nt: TGTGCTAGCAGCTCCACGACAGGGAGCGAGCAGTACTTC
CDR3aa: CASSSTTGSEQYF

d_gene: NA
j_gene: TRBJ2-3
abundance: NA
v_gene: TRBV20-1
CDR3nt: TGCAGTGTTCTAGGACCGACATGGGGCACAGATACGCAGTATTTT
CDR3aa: CSVLGPTWGTDTQYF

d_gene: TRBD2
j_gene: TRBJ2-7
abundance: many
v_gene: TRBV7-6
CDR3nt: TGTGCCAGCAGCCGGTCGGAACTAGCGAGCGAGCAGTACTTC
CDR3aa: CASSRSELASEQYF

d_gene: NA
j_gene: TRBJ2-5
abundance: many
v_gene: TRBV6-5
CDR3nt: TGTGCCAGCAGTTACTCCAGGGGTCAGACCCAGTACTTC
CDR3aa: CASSYSRGQTQYF

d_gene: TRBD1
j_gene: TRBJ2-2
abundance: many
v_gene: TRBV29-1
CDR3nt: TGCAGCGTTGTTAGGGGGACAGGGGGCGCGAACACCGGGGAGCTGTTTTTT
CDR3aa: CSVVRGTGGANTGELFF

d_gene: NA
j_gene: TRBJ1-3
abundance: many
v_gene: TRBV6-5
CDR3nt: TGTGCCAGCAGTTACTCGGGAAGGAGAAACACCATATATTTT
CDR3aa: CASSYSGRRNTIYF

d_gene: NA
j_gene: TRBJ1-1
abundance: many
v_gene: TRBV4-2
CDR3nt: TGTGCCAGCAGCCAAGTGGGCGAGGGGTACGGTGAAGCTTTCTTT
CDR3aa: CASSQVGEGYGEAFF

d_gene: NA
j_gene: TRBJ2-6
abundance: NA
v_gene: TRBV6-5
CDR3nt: TGTGCCAGCAGTACTGACTCGGGGGCCAACGTCCTGACTTTC
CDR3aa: CASSTDSGANVLTF

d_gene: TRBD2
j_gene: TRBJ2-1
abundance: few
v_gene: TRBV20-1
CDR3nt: TGCAGTGCTAGGGTACCCGGGACTACGTACAATGAGCAGTTCTTC
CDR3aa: CSARVPGTTYNEQFF

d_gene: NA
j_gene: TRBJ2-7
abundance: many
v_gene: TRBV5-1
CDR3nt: TGCGCCAGCAGCTTTTCCGAGGGGGGCGAGCAGTACTTC
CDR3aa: CASSFSEGGEQYF

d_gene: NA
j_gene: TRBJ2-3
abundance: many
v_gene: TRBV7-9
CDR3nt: TGTGCCAGCAGCTTGGAAGCGGCCCAGGACCCAGATACGCAGTATTTT
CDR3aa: CASSLEAAQDPDTQYF

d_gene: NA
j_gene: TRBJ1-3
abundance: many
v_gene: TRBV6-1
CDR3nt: TGTGCCAGCAGCCTACAGAACAGGGTTGCCGGAAACACCATATATTTT
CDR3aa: CASSLQNRVAGNTIYF

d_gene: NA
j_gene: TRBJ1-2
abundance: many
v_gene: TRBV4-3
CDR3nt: TGCGCCAGCAGCCAAGACCGGGCGGCGTCATATCGCTACACCTTC
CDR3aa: CASSQDRAASYRYTF

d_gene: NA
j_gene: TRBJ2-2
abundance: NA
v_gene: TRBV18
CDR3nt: TGTGCCAGCTCACTACAGACCGGGGAGCTGTTTTTT
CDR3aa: CASSLQTGELFF

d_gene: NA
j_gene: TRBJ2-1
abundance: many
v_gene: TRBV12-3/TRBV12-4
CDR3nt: TGTGCCAGCAGTCCCGAGGGGGAGATTTTAAACGAGCAGTTCTTC
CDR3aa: CASSPEGEILNEQFF

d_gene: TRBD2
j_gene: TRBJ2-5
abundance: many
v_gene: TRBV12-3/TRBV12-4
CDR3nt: TGTGCCAGCAGTTGGACTAGCGGGAGGACGGCCCAGTACTTC
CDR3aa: CASSWTSGRTAQYF

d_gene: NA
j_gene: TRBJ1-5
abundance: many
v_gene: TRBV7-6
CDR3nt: TGTGCCAGCAGCCCAGGTGTGGGACCCTATCAGCCCCAGCATTTT
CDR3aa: CASSPGVGPYQPQHF

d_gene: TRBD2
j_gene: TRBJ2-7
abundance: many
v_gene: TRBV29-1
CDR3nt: TGCAGCGGGAGTAGCGGGAGGGCCGCTTTAGAATACTTC
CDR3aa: CSGSSGRAALEYF

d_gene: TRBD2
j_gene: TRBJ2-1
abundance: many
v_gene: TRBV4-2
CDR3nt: TGTGCCAGCAGCAATCACAGGACTAGCGGGGGGTCCCCAGGATACAATGAGCAGTTCTTC
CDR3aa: CASSNHRTSGGSPGYNEQFF

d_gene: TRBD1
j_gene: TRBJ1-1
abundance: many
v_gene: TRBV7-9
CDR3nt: TGTGCCAGCAGCTCGCGGACAGGTAGCACTGAAGCTTTCTTT
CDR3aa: CASSSRTGSTEAFF

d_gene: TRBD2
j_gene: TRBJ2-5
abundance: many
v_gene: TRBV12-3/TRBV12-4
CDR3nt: TGTGCCAGCAGTTTTGGAGCTTTTGGTACTAGCGGGGTTTTGTTC
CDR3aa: CASSFGAFGTSGVLF

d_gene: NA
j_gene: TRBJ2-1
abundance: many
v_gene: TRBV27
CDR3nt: TGTGCCAGCAGTTTATCTCCGGGCGGGCCTCCCTACAATGAGCAGTTCTTC
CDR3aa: CASSLSPGGPPYNEQFF

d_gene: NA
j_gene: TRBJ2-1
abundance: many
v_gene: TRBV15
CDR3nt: TGTGCCACCAGCAGTTATCAGGCTGAGCAGTTCTTC
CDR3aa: CATSSYQAEQFF